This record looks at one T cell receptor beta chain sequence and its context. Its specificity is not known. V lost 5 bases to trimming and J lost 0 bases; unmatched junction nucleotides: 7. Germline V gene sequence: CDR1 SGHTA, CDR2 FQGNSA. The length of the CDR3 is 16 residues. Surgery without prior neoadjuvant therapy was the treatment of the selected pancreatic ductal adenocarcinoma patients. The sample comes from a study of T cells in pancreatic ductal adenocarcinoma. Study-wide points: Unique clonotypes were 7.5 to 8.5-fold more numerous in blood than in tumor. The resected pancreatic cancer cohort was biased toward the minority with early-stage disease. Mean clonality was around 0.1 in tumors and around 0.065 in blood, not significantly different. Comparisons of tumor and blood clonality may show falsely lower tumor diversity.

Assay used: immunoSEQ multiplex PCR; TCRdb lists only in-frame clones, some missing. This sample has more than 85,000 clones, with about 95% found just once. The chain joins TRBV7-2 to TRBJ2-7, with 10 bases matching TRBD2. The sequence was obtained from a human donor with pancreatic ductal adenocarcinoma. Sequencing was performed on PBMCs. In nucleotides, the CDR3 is TGTGCCAGCAGCCCAAGAGCGGGAGGGAGCTCCTACGAGCAGTACTTC. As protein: CASSPRAGGSSYEQYF.